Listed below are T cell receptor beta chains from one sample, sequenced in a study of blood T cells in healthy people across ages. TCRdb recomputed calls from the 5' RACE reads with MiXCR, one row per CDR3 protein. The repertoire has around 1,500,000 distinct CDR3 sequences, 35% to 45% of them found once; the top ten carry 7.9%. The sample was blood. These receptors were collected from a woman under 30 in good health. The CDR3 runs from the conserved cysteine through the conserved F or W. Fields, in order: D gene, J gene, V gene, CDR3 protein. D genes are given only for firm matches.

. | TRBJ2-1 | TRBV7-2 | CASSVLRSNKQFF
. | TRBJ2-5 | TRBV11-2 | CASSFKLSQETQYF
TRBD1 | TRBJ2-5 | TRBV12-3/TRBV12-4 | CAGTQGAGGEQYF
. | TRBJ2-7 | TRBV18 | CASSGQFYEQYF
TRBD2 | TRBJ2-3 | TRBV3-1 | CASSHALTSGGTDTQYF
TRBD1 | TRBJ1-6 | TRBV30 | CAWRGQVGSPLHF
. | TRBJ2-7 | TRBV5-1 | CASSLEQGYNEQYF
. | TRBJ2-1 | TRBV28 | CASSLPVAWWGYEQFF
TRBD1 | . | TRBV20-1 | CSALGGAGGARSYEQYF
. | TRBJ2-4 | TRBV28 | CASSLTGRSKNIQYF
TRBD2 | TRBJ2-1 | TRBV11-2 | CATTRTSGSSYNEQFF
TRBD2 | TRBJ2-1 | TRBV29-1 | CSVAGGVNEQFF
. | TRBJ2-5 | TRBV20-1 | CSAGQGKETQYF
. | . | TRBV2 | CASSPDSYSEQYF
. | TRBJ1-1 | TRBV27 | CASSLGSMNTEAFF
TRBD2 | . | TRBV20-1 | CSGLLATHEQYF
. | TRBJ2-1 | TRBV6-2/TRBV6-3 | CASQSGRGESYNEQFF
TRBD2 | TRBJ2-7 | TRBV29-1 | CSVSGGSYEQYF
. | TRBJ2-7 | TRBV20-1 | CSARDSLENSYEQYF
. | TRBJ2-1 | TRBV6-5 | CASTTSMGGLTNEQFF
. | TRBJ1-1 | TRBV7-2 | CASSFGNMNTEAFF
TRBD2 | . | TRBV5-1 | CATTSGSGSGETQYF
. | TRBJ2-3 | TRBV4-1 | CASSQDNGGRRVRLSTDTQYF
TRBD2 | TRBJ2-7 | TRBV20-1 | CSALSGGGKLYEQYF
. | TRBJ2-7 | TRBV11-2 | CASSWRKQSYEQYF
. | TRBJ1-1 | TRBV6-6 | CASSLSPWSEAFF
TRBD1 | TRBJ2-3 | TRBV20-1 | CSPTGPNTDTQYF
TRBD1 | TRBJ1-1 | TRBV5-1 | CASGQGDINTEAFF
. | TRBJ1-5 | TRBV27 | CASSLVWGHPQHF
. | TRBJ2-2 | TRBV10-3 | CAISAGVGELFF
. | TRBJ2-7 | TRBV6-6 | CASSSPTQNEQYF
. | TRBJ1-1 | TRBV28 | CASSLGGRAAFF
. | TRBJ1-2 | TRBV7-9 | CASSSDDFYGYTF
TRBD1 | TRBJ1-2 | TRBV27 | CASSSDQGAGYGYTF
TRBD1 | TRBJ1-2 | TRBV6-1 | CASGDRGVGGYTF
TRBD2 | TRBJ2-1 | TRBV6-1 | CASSTTSGRSRSYNEQFF
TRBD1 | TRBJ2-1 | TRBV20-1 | CSASDPGQGVPVNEQFF
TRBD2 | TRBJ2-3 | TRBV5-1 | CASTYIAGGSTDTQYF
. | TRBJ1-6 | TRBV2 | CASSEGTADNSPLHF
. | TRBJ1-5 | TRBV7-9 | CASSFGQAGQPQHF
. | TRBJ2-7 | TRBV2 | CASSPTEYEQYF